This TCR beta chain was sequenced in a study of OX40 agonist ivuxolimab in advanced cancers. On the study more broadly: Cancers in dose escalation were hepatocellular, melanoma, renal cell and head and neck.

In regard to this clone: Its cognate antigen is unknown.

Clones were sequenced by immunoSEQ multiplex PCR, and TCRdb holds only the in-frame ones, with some missing. This table holds about 80,000 clones, 85% to 95% found once. Findings and caveats of the study: Expanded peripheral T cells had an undetermined antigen specificity. Partial responders receiving 0.1-3.0 mg/kg showed among the lowest clonal expansion. The average count of expanded clones was higher among CD8+ T cells than among CD4+.

Sequencing used CD4+ or CD8+ T cells sorted from blood, obtained in a trial of the OX40 agonist ivuxolimab. The receptor was isolated from an adult with an advanced solid tumor such as melanoma, head and neck, liver or kidney cancer.

The CDR3 DNA follows: TGTGCCAGCAGCTCAGGACAGGGGGGGTACTTC. This encodes CASSSGQGGYF. The chain couples TRBV7-9 to TRBJ2-7; the match to TRBD1 covers 10 bases. The V segment lost 4 bases and the J segment 12 bases; nucleotides outside the gene matches: 3. The CDR3 runs 11 residues. CDR1 and CDR2 from the germline V gene are SEHNR and FQNEAQ (reference sequence).